What follows is one T cell receptor (beta chain) and its context. This clonotype was seen many times. What antigen it recognizes has not been identified. One base away there is no much larger clone; base qualities are not given. The TCR beta CDR3 regions were amplified from RNA transcripts. The first round of RT-PCR for the TCR CDR3 was performed with the HTBI primer set and the Qiagen OneStep RT-PCR kit. The libraries were constructed in a second round of multiplex PCR and then size-selected and purified. Paired-end sequencing of the libraries was performed with 100 bp reads on an Illumina HiSeq2000. Under the source paper's analysis protocol: SOAPnuke was used to process the raw data, with reads discarded if the reads contained adapters or uncalled bases, had a mean Phred below 15, or lacked an exact constant-primer or identifier match. COPE v1.2.5 was used to merge high-quality paired reads, and clonotypes were defined as unique nucleotide sequences. Clonotypes were aligned to IMGT TRBV, TRBD and TRBJ reference segments using MiTCR v1.1. Analysis was restricted to V-J combinations with a frequency above 0.0001, which covered approximately 99% of repertoires. The TCS score was defined as F50 (clonal expansion) divided by E x V (chaos), with BLOSUM62-based TCRdist calculated between CDR3 peptides within each V-J. Welch's t-statistics and random forest reduced 450 to 600 V-J features to 10 to 15, which were used in a naive Bayes classifier (R e1071). TCRdb reprocessed the public reads (quality trimming at Q25 with fastp, clone calling with MiXCR) and kept in-frame beta chains. For every CDR3 protein sequence, its rows merge into one entry that carries the most common genes and DNA. TCRdb assigned the V and J calls; the authors' analysis was not used. The table for this sample lists approximately 530,000 distinct CDR3 sequences; nearly 20% of them were counted only once. The leading ten clones occupy roughly 50% of the sample.

The data are from a study of T cells in Graves' hyperthyroidism and ophthalmopathy (dated by TCRdb to between 2018 and 2021). With respect to the entire study: Peripheral blood was sampled at the time of initial diagnosis, prior to any treatment. A discovery cohort of about a hundred patients, 43 with Graves' ophthalmopathy and about 58 with stable Graves' hyperthyroidism, was used to find distinguishing TCR V-J signatures. Whether ophthalmopathy could be predicted prospectively was tested in an independent validation cohort made up of 18 to 20 hyperthyroidism patients plus 17 patients who later progressed to ophthalmopathy. The 100 discovery patients were randomly split 7:3 into training and test sets. In more than 5 Graves' hyperthyroidism patients, the study also compared T-cell repertoires from thyroid tissue with T-cell repertoires from blood. Once sampling was done, hyperthyroidism patients were given methimazole at a starting dose of 30 mg daily, whereas ophthalmopathy patients were given high-dose intravenous methylprednisolone. The paper describes TCR Vbeta CDR3 sequencing of 140 or so peripheral blood samples, made up of approximately 40 ophthalmopathy patients, around 78 hyperthyroidism patients and roughly 17 progressor patients. What the study reported, not specific to this receptor: Sample size was not statistically predetermined, and blinding of investigators to group allocation was not performed. In validation, the model predicted progression to ophthalmopathy a median of around 6.5 months before onset, with about 67% sensitivity and nearly 75% specificity. Ophthalmopathy was separated from stable hyperthyroidism by a 13 V-J signature model, with 87.88% sensitivity and about 84% specificity obtained in cross-validation and 80%/75% obtained in testing. Most expanded thyroid clonotypes (frequency above 0.001) were also detected in blood, a finding suggesting that blood repertoires may reflect thyroid immune responses.

CDR1 and CDR2 are drawn from the germline V gene: SGHTA, FQGNSA. V lost 6 bases and J lost 1 base, and the count of bases not matched to a germline gene is 10. Including cysteine and phenylalanine, the CDR3 has 16 amino acids. Only the CDR3 region is kept as DNA, spanning 48 bases read in frame from base 1. Moderately to severely active disease, a Clinical Activity Score of at least 3, a NOSPECS grade of at least 4, and a duration under 3 months were present in ophthalmopathy patients. Patients with uncontrolled infections, other autoimmune diseases, pregnancy or lactation were excluded. Diagnoses were based on clinical symptoms, serum thyroxine and TRAb, thyroid ultrasound and orbital computed tomography. Ficoll-Paque density gradient centrifugation was used to isolate PBMCs from around 10 ml of fresh peripheral blood. Total RNA was extracted using Trizol reagent, and RNA quality was assessed on an Agilent 2100 Bioanalyzer.

Sequenced sample: blood. Recombination joined TRBV7-2 with TRBJ2-3, with 7 central nucleotides matching TRBD2. The sequence came from a man aged 35 to 55 with Graves' ophthalmopathy. CDR3 protein: CASSWTSPGGTDTQYF. The nucleotide sequence is TGTGCCAGCAGTTGGACTAGTCCTGGAGGCACAGATACGCAGTATTTT.